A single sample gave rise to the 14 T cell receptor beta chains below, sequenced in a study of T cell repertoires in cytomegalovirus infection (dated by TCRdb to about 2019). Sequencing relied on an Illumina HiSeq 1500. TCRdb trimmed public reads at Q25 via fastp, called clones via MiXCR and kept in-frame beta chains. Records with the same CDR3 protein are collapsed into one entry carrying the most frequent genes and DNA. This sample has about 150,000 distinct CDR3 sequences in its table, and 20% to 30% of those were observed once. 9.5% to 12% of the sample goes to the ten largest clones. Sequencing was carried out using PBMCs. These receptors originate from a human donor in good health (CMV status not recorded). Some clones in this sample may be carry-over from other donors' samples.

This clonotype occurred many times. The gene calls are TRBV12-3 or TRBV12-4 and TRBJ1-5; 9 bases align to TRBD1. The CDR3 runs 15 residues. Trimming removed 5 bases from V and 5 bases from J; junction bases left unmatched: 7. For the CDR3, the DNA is TGTGCCAGCAGTGACGGACAGGGGTTCGATCAGCCCCAGCATTTT. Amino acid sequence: CASSDGQGFDQPQHF.

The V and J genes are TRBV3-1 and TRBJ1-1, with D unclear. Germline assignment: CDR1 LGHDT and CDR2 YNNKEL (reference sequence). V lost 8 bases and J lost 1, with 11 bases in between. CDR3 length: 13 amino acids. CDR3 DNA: TGTGCCAGCTCCACGGACGGGAACACTGAAGCTTTCTTT. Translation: CASSTDGNTEAFF.

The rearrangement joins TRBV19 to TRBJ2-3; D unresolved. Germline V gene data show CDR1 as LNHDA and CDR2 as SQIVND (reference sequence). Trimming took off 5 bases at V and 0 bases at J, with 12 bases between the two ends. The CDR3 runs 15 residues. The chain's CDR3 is CASSPGRTSTDTQYF. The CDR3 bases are TGTGCCAGTAGTCCTGGTCGCACTAGCACAGATACGCAGTATTTT.

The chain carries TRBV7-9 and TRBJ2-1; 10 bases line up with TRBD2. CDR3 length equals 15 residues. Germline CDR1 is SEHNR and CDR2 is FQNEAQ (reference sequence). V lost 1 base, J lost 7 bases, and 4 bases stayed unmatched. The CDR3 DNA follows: TGTGCCAGCAGCTTAGAAGCGGGGGGGCAGAATGAGCAGTTCTTC. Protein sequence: CASSLEAGGQNEQFF.

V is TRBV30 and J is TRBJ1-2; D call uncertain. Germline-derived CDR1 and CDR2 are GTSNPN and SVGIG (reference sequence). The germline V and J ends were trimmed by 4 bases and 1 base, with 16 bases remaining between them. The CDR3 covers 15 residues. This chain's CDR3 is CAWNPAAKLNYGYTF. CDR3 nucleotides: TGTGCCTGGAATCCGGCAGCTAAACTTAACTATGGCTACACCTTC.

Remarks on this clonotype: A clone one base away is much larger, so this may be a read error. This chain's CDR3 is CASSQQTGSNQLQHF. The DNA for the CDR3 is TGCGCCAGCAGCCAGCAGACAGGGTCCAATCAGCTCCAGCATTTT. The rearrangement joins TRBV4-3 to TRBJ1-5, with 7 bases aligning to TRBD1. Germline CDR1 reads LGHNA; CDR2 reads YSLEER. The CDR3 is 15 residues long.

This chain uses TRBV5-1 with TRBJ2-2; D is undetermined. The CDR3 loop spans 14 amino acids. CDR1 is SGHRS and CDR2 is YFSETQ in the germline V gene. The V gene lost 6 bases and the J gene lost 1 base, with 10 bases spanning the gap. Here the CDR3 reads CASTKPGNTGELFF. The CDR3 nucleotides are TGCGCCAGCACAAAACCGGGGAACACCGGGGAGCTGTTTTTT.

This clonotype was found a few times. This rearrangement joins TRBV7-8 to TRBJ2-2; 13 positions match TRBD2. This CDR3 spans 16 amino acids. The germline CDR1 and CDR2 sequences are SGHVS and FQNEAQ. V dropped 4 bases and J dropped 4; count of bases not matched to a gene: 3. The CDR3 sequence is CASSWGLAGLTGELFF. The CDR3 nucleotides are TGTGCCAGCAGCTGGGGACTAGCGGGACTCACCGGGGAGCTGTTTTTT.

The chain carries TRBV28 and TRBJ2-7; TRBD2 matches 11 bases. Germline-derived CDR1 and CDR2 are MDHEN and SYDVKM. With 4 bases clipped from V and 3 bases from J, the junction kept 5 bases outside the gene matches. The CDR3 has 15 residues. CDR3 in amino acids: CASSSSSGRYYEQYF. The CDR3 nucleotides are TGTGCCAGCAGTTCCTCTAGCGGGAGGTACTACGAGCAGTACTTC.

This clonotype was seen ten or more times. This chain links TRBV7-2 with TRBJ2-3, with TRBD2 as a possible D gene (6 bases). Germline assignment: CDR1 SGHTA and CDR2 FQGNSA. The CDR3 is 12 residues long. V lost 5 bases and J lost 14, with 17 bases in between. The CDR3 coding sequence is TGTGCCAGCAGCAGGGACTTACGTAAGGCGTATTTT. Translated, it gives CASSRDLRKAYF.

CDR3 in DNA: TGTGCCAGCAGCTCCCCGGGCGGGCCCCAGCATTTT. Translation gives CASSSPGGPQHF. The V gene is TRBV13, the J gene TRBJ1-5; the D is unclear. CDR1 and CDR2 from the germline V gene are PRHDT and FYEKMQ (reference sequence). Trimming pared 4 bases from V and 9 bases from J, leaving 10 bases between. The CDR3 contains 12 residues.

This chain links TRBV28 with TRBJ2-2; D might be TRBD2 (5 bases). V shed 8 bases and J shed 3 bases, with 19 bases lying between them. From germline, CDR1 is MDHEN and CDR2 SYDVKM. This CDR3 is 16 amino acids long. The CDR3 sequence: CASLEDSLHYTGELFF. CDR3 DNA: TGTGCCAGCCTCGAGGACTCCCTCCATTACACCGGGGAGCTGTTTTTT.

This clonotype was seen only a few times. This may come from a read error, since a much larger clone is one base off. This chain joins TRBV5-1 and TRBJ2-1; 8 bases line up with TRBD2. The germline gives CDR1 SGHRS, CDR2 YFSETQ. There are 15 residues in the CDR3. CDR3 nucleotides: TGCTCCAGCAGCACGTCGGGAGGGCCCGGATACGAGCAGTTCTTC. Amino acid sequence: CSSSTSGGPGYEQFF.

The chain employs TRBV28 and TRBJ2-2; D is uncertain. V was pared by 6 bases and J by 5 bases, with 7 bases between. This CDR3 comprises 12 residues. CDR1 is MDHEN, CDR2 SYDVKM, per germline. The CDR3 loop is CASRTLTGELFF. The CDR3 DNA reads TGTGCCAGCAGGACTTTAACCGGGGAGCTGTTTTTT. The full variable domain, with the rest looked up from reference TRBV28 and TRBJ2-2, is DVKVTQSSRYLVKRTGEKVFLECVQDMDHENMFWYRQDPGLGLRLIYFSYDVKMKEKGDIPEGYSVSREKKERFSLILESASTNQTSMYLCASRTLTGELFFGEGSRLTVL.